The source of this TCR beta chain is a study of T cell responses to AZD1222 COVID-19 vaccine. Study as a whole: Whether given at about 4 or about 12 weeks, second doses were pooled. Study observations and caveats: Spike as a whole was targeted by vaccine-associated CD4 TCRs, dominant at 160-218 and 743-854.

As to this clone: Antigen unknown.

From germline, CDR1 is SGHKS and CDR2 YYEKEE (reference sequence). CDR3 length equals 14 residues. The V end lost 1 base, the J end lost 9 bases, and 14 bases lay between the germline ends. Some clones are missing from TCRdb's copy, which holds only in-frame ones; the method was immunoSEQ multiplex PCR. The sample yields 90,000 to 150,000 clones, approximately 85% seen once. The material sequenced was peripheral blood, taken on day 0 of AZD1222 vaccination. The chain combines TRBV5-5 with TRBJ1-3; D ambiguous. This sequence originates from an adult in good health. CDR3 in amino acids: CASSLLDRGGTIYF. The CDR3 DNA reads as TGTGCCAGCAGCTTGTTGGACCGGGGAGGCACCATATATTTT.